Below are 25 T cell receptor beta chains sequenced from a single sample in a study of T cells in Graves' hyperthyroidism and ophthalmopathy. The investigators amplified TCR beta CDR3 regions from RNA transcripts. Primed by the HTBI set, a first-round RT-PCR was run on the TCR CDR3. One entry per CDR3 protein results from TCRdb running MiXCR on the multiplex PCR reads. The data contain some 400,000 distinct CDR3 sequences, about 18% of them seen just once; the ten biggest clones take up around 4%. Input material: blood. These receptor sequences come from a young woman with Graves' hyperthyroidism.

This clonotype occurred many times. This chain joins TRBV20-1 and TRBJ2-7; 7 positions agree with TRBD1. Germline lookup yields CDR1 DFQATT and CDR2 SNEGSKA (reference sequence). The CDR3 consists of 13 residues. V lost 5 bases and J lost 1; bases outside the gene matches: 5. CDR3 DNA sequence: TGCAGTGCTCGCCGGGACAGTTCCTACGAGCAGTACTTC. Its protein product is CSARRDSSYEQYF.

With regard to this clonotype: This sequence may be a read error, since a much larger clone differs from it by one base. The chain carries TRBV6-1 and TRBJ2-7; TRBD2 agrees at 11 bases. This CDR3 spans 14 amino acids. Losses at the gene ends were 6 bases for V and 2 bases for J; bases not matched to a gene: 3. In germline, CDR1 is MNHNS, CDR2 SASEGT. The CDR3: CASRGLAETYEQYV. As DNA, the CDR3 is TGTGCCAGCAGGGGACTAGCGGAAACCTACGAGCAGTACGTC.

In this sample, this clonotype turned up many times. The chain uses TRBV12-3 or TRBV12-4 and TRBJ2-7; D not certain. This CDR3 has 13 amino acids. V lost 6 bases to trimming and J lost 2 bases, with 11 bases between them. CDR3 loop: CASSRQPPYEQYF. In DNA form, the CDR3 reads TGTGCCAGCAGCCGACAACCCCCCTACGAGCAGTACTTC.

In this sample, this clonotype turned up many times. The chain couples TRBV27 to TRBJ2-2; the match to TRBD1 covers 11 bases. The germline CDR1 and CDR2 sequences are MNHEY and SMNVEV (reference sequence). V lost 11 bases to trimming and J lost 4 bases; unmatched junction nucleotides: 9. This CDR3 has 15 residues. The CDR3 reads CAAGQGALSTGELFF. In DNA, the CDR3 is TGTGCCGCAGGACAGGGGGCGCTGAGCACCGGGGAGCTGTTTTTT.

The table lists this clonotype with many counts. The chain carries TRBV10-3 and TRBJ1-1; 7 bases line up with TRBD1. The ends lost 0 bases at V and 10 bases at J; junction bases unmatched: 8. Germline V gene lookup returns CDR1 ENHRY and CDR2 SYGVKD. The CDR3 consists of 14 residues. In DNA form, the CDR3 reads TGTGCCATCAGTGAGTCGACAGGGAGGGACGGAGCTTTCTTT. Translating it yields CAISESTGRDGAFF.

This clonotype was seen ten or more times. This CDR3 is CASSQVDEKLFF. The CDR3 nucleotides read TGTGCCAGCAGCCAAGTGGATGAAAAACTGTTTTTT. This chain links TRBV12-3 or TRBV12-4 with TRBJ1-4, with D uncertain. This CDR3 is 12 amino acids long. V was trimmed by 6 bases and J by 6 bases, leaving 8 bases between them.

This clonotype was found many times. This chain joins TRBV10-3 and TRBJ1-2; TRBD1 agrees at 8 bases. With 11 bases clipped from V and 3 bases from J, the junction kept 5 bases outside the gene matches. Germline V gives CDR1 ENHRY, CDR2 SYGVKD. The length of the CDR3 is 12 residues. The CDR3 DNA reads TGTGCCGTGACACAGGGGGACTATGGCTACACCTTC. As protein: CAVTQGDYGYTF.

This clonotype was counted at least ten times. The CDR3 spells CASSYPTGGLQETQYF. The DNA for the CDR3 is TGTGCCAGCAGTTACCCCACGGGGGGCCTTCAAGAGACCCAGTACTTC. V is TRBV6-2 or TRBV6-3 and J is TRBJ2-5; the D gene is possibly TRBD2 (7 bases). The CDR3 has 16 residues. Germline V gene sequence: CDR1 MNHEY, CDR2 SVGEGT. V lost 2 bases to trimming and J lost 2 bases, with 15 bases between them.

This clonotype was found many times. CDR3 DNA: TGTGCCAGCAGTTTAATATTCGGGCTTTCTGGGGTTTCAGGGACCCAGTACTTC. Its translation is CASSLIFGLSGVSGTQYF. The chain couples TRBV28 to TRBJ2-5; D not resolved. The V gene's germline CDR1 is MDHEN and CDR2 SYDVKM. The V end lost 2 bases, the J end lost 7 bases, and 26 bases lay between the germline ends. This CDR3 has 18 residues.

Ten or more counts support this clonotype. This chain connects TRBV11-1 to TRBJ2-2; 7 nucleotides line up with TRBD1. The ends lost 5 bases at V and 1 base at J; junction bases unmatched: 7. CDR1 is SGHAT and CDR2 is FQDESV in the germline V gene (reference sequence). This CDR3 contains 16 residues. The CDR3 region is CASSPDRVVNTGELFF. The CDR3 bases are TGTGCCAGCAGCCCAGACAGGGTCGTGAACACCGGGGAGCTGTTTTTT.

Many counts were recorded for this clonotype. This chain joins TRBV3-1 and TRBJ2-5; D gene ambiguous. The germline V and J ends were trimmed by 2 bases and 4 bases, with 23 bases remaining between them. Germline lookup yields CDR1 LGHDT and CDR2 YNNKEL (reference sequence). The CDR3 loop spans 18 amino acids. CDR3 in DNA: TGTGCCAGCAGCCAAATCAGGAGACTTAGTGGCGGAGCAGAGACCCAGTACTTC. Its translation is CASSQIRRLSGGAETQYF.

The chain carries TRBV30 and TRBJ2-2, with a weak D call TRBD2 (6 bases). Germline CDR1 and CDR2: GTSNPN and SVGIG (reference sequence). Trimming removed 0 bases from V and 4 bases from J, with 24 bases in between. CDR3 size: 19 residues. The CDR3 loop is CAWSVKWEAGGSPTGELFF. The CDR3 DNA sequence: TGTGCCTGGAGTGTTAAATGGGAGGCCGGAGGATCACCCACCGGGGAGCTGTTTTTT.

This clonotype was seen ten or more times. The chain couples TRBV5-5 to TRBJ2-7; 9 bases are a match to TRBD1. Germline CDR1 reads SGHKS; CDR2 reads YYEKEE (reference sequence). Trimming at V came to 4 bases and at J to 3 bases, leaving 11 bases not matched to a gene. This CDR3 contains 16 residues. DNA for the CDR3: TGTGCCAGCAGCCCTTACCCGACAGGGGGGATCTACGAGCAGTACTTC. It encodes CASSPYPTGGIYEQYF.

The table lists this clonotype with many counts. The V and J genes are TRBV7-6 and TRBJ2-7; 11 positions agree with TRBD2. Losses at the gene ends were 5 bases for V and 4 bases for J; bases not matched to a gene: 7. The CDR3 length is 15 residues. Germline values: CDR1 SGHVS, CDR2 FNYEAQ. CDR3 amino acids: CASSRGTSGTYEQYF. The CDR3 region has the DNA TGTGCCAGCAGCCGGGGGACTAGCGGAACATACGAGCAGTACTTC.

This clonotype was detected many times. The J gene is TRBJ1-1, the V gene TRBV11-2; D remains unclear. CDR1 and CDR2 (germline): SGHAT, FQNNGV. This CDR3 region has 15 residues. V was trimmed by 1 base and J by 4 bases, leaving 13 bases between them. The CDR3, as DNA: TGTGCCAGCAGCTTAGGGTTGGGCCGGAGCACTGAAGCTTTCTTT. It codes for CASSLGLGRSTEAFF.

The chain recombines TRBV6-5 with TRBJ2-7, with D unclear. CDR1 is MNHEY, CDR2 SVGAGI, per germline. The V gene lost 2 bases and the J gene lost 2 bases, with 10 bases spanning the gap. This CDR3 has 14 residues. CDR3 region: CASSYQGSTYEQYF. The CDR3 DNA reads as TGTGCCAGCAGTTACCAAGGCAGTACCTACGAGCAGTACTTC.

This chain links TRBV9 with TRBJ1-1; D gene uncertain. Germline loops: CDR1 SGDLS, CDR2 YYNGEE. V dropped 4 bases and J dropped 6 bases, with 19 bases sitting between them. The CDR3 covers 15 residues. The CDR3 DNA is TGTGCCAGCAGCAGAAGGACGGGGAATCCATCTGAAGCTTTCTTT. Translated: CASSRRTGNPSEAFF. Variable domain in full (rest from reference TRBV9 and TRBJ1-1): DSGVTQTPKHLITATGQRVTLRCSPRSGDLSVYWYQQSLDQGLQFLIQYYNGEERAKGNILERFSAQQFPDLHSELNLSSLELGDSALYFCASSRRTGNPSEAFFGQGTRLTVV.

V and J are TRBV28 and TRBJ2-7, with TRBD1 matching 8 bases. V shed 3 bases and J 1 base; nucleotides not matched to a gene: 17. There are 19 residues in the CDR3. Germline V lookup: CDR1 MDHEN, CDR2 SYDVKM. The CDR3 reads CASSLGRRQGAPLSYEQYF. The CDR3 region has the DNA TGTGCCAGCAGTTTGGGTCGTCGGCAGGGGGCGCCTCTATCCTACGAGCAGTACTTC.

There are many counts of this clonotype. The chain links TRBV20-1 to TRBJ1-2, with 8 positions matching TRBD1. V trimming: 3 bases; J trimming: 3 bases; junction bases outside the gene matches: 6. The CDR3 is made up of 14 amino acids. CDR1 is DFQATT, CDR2 SNEGSKA, per germline (reference sequence). This CDR3 reads CSASKTGVDYGYTF. For the CDR3, the DNA is TGCAGTGCTAGTAAGACAGGGGTTGACTATGGCTACACCTTC.

In its sample, this clonotype ranks as medium-sized. V gene TRBV7-9 combines with J gene TRBJ2-2; a weak D match, TRBD1 (5 bases). V was clipped by 5 bases and J by 0 bases, with 7 bases between them. Germline-derived CDR1 and CDR2 are SEHNR and FQNEAQ (reference sequence). The CDR3 covers 14 residues. The CDR3 bases are TGTGCCAGCAGCCCGACAGCGAACACCGGGGAGCTGTTTTTT. Its translation is CASSPTANTGELFF. The whole variable domain, filled in from reference TRBV7-9 and TRBJ2-2, reads DTGVSQNPRHKITKRGQNVTFRCDPISEHNRLYWYRQTLGQGPEFLTYFQNEAQLEKSRLLSDRFSAERPKGSFSTLEIQRTEQGDSAMYLCASSPTANTGELFFGEGSRLTVL.

This clonotype was recorded many times. The V call is TRBV27, the J call TRBJ1-5; D gene uncertain. The length of the CDR3 is 14 residues. Germline V gene lookup returns CDR1 MNHEY and CDR2 SMNVEV (reference sequence). Between the trimmed V and J ends, which lost 2 bases and 4 bases, there was a span of 9 bases. The CDR3 loop reads CASSLRPRNQPQHF. The CDR3 region has the DNA TGTGCCAGCAGTTTAAGGCCCCGAAATCAGCCCCAGCATTTT.

This clonotype was detected many times. The chain recombines TRBV29-1 with TRBJ1-2; D gene uncertain. This CDR3 is 12 amino acids long. Trimming took off 6 bases at V and 4 bases at J, with 12 bases between the two ends. Germline values: CDR1 SQVTM, CDR2 ANQGSEA. The CDR3 DNA follows: TGCAGCGTCGAGGGTCTAGGCTATGGCTACACCTTC. Its translation is CSVEGLGYGYTF.

This clonotype was observed at least ten times. This chain connects TRBV20-1 to TRBJ1-3; TRBD1 aligns across 8 bases. Germline V gives CDR1 DFQATT, CDR2 SNEGSKA (reference sequence). The CDR3 length is 13 residues. The J segment lost 4 bases and the V segment lost 2 bases, leaving 1 base of the junction unmatched. As DNA, the CDR3 is TGCAGTGCTAGACAGGGGGCGGGAAACACCATATATTTT. Residues: CSARQGAGNTIYF.

This clonotype was observed many times. The chain combines TRBV30 with TRBJ1-1; D perhaps matches TRBD1 (6 bases). Trimming shortened V by 4 bases and J by 7 bases, and 16 bases separated the two germline ends. This CDR3 has 13 amino acids. In germline, CDR1 is GTSNPN, CDR2 SVGIG (reference sequence). This CDR3 reads CAWKPRAGDEAFF. CDR3 DNA: TGTGCCTGGAAACCCCGCGCAGGGGATGAAGCTTTCTTT. Full variable domain (remainder filled in from reference TRBV30 and TRBJ1-1): SQTIHQWPATLVQPVGSPLSLECTVEGTSNPNLYWYRQAAGRGLQLLFYSVGIGQISSEVPQNLSASRPQDRQFILSSKKLLLSDSGFYLCAWKPRAGDEAFFGQGTRLTVV.

This clonotype was observed at least ten times. The J gene is TRBJ1-3, the V gene TRBV5-1; TRBD1 is a possible D gene (6 bases). Germline CDR1 is SGHRS and CDR2 is YFSETQ. V lost 2 bases to trimming and J lost 6 bases, with 12 bases between them. This CDR3 spans 14 amino acids. This CDR3 reads CASSLSGELNTIYF. CDR3 bases: TGCGCCAGCAGCTTATCAGGGGAGCTAAACACCATATATTTT.